This passage covers 8 T cell receptor beta chains from one sample sequenced in a study of OX40 agonist ivuxolimab in advanced cancers. Clones were read by immunoSEQ multiplex PCR, and TCRdb kept only the in-frame ones, dropping some. In the table there are more than 80,000 clones, around 90% of which are singletons. The starting material was CD4+ or CD8+ T cells sorted from blood, obtained in a trial of the OX40 agonist ivuxolimab. All receptors come from an adult with an advanced solid tumor such as melanoma, head and neck, liver or kidney cancer.

The rearrangement links TRBV5-4 to TRBJ2-7; 7 bases align to TRBD1. The CDR3 consists of 15 residues. The V gene end was trimmed by 1 base and the J gene end by 5 bases; junction bases not matched to a gene: 9. CDR1 is SGHNT and CDR2 is YYREEE in the germline V gene (reference sequence). Here the CDR3 reads CASSLTGAFRDEQYF. As DNA, the CDR3 is TGTGCCAGCAGCTTGACAGGGGCTTTTCGGGACGAGCAGTACTTC.

The chain is built from TRBV7-8 and TRBJ2-1, with TRBD2 matching over 7 bases. CDR3 length: 15 amino acids. V gave up 7 bases and J gave up 3 bases; unmatched junction bases: 9. Per germline, CDR1 SGHVS and CDR2 FQNEAQ. The CDR3 DNA sequence: TGTGCCAGCACCCCTTCGGGGGGTGTCTACAATGAGCAGTTCTTC. Its protein product is CASTPSGGVYNEQFF.

The V and J genes are TRBV30 and TRBJ1-5, with TRBD1 identical over 12 bases. The germline V gene encodes CDR1 GTSNPN and CDR2 SVGIG (reference sequence). V dropped 4 bases and J dropped 6; count of bases not matched to a gene: 4. The CDR3 length is 14 residues. The CDR3 region is CAWMGQGAGQPQHF. The CDR3 region has the DNA TGTGCCTGGATGGGACAGGGGGCAGGTCAGCCCCAGCATTTT.

The chain uses TRBV5-4 and TRBJ2-7; no definite D call. The germline V gene encodes CDR1 SGHNT and CDR2 YYREEE (reference sequence). The ends were cut back, 1 base at V and 3 bases at J, with 14 bases in the middle. The CDR3 runs 15 residues. This CDR3 reads CASSLSGSGHYEQYF. Written as DNA, the CDR3 is TGTGCCAGCAGCTTGTCCGGGTCTGGGCACTACGAGCAGTACTTC. The whole variable domain, filled in from reference TRBV5-4 and TRBJ2-7, reads ETGVTQSPTHLIKTRGQQVTLRCSSQSGHNTVSWYQQALGQGPQFIFQYYREEENGRGNFPPRFSGLQFPNYSSELNVNALELDDSALYLCASSLSGSGHYEQYFGPGTRLTVT.

The rearrangement links TRBV6-4 to TRBJ1-2, with 8 bases that match TRBD1. V lost 2 bases and J lost 2; bases outside the gene matches: 7. The CDR3 covers 16 residues. The germline V gene encodes CDR1 MRHNA and CDR2 SNTAGT. The chain's CDR3 is CASSDGRAGGNYGYTF. The CDR3, as DNA: TGTGCCAGCAGTGACGGTCGGGCAGGGGGCAACTATGGCTACACCTTC.

The CDR3 reads CASSPQGLNYGYTF. In DNA, the CDR3 is TGCGCCAGCAGTCCTCAGGGATTGAACTATGGCTACACCTTC. This rearrangement joins TRBV5-1 to TRBJ1-2; D is perhaps TRBD1 (5 bases). With 5 bases removed from V and 2 bases from J, the gap between germline ends came to 13 bases. This CDR3 comprises 14 residues. Germline V gene sequence: CDR1 SGHRS, CDR2 YFSETQ.

The V and J genes are TRBV6-5 and TRBJ2-5; D tentatively fits TRBD1 or TRBD2 (5 bases each). This CDR3 is 13 amino acids long. With 3 bases removed from V and 7 bases from J, the gap between germline ends came to 12 bases. Germline assignment: CDR1 MNHEY and CDR2 SVGAGI. The CDR3, as DNA: TGTGCCAGCAGTTATTCTGACAGCGGGACCCAGTACTTC. Translating it yields CASSYSDSGTQYF.

The V call is TRBV13, the J call TRBJ2-1; the match to TRBD2 covers 14 bases. V lost 4 bases to trimming and J lost 7 bases; unmatched junction nucleotides: 3. CDR1 and CDR2 (germline): PRHDT, FYEKMQ (reference sequence). This CDR3 spans 15 amino acids. CDR3 in amino acids: CASSSGTSGSNEQFF. The DNA for the CDR3 is TGTGCCAGCAGCTCCGGGACTAGCGGGAGTAATGAGCAGTTCTTC.